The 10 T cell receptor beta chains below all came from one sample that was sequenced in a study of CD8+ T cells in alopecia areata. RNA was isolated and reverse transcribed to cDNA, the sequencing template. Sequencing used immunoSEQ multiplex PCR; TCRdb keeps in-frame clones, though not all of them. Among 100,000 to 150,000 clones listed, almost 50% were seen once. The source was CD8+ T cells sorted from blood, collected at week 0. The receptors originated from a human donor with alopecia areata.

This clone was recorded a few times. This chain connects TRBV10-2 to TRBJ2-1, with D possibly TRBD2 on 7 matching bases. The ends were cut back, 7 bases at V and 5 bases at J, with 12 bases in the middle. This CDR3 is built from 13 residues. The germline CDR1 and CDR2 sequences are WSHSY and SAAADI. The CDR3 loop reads CASTGGGHNEQFF. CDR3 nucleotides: TGCGCCAGCACGGGCGGGGGCCACAATGAGCAGTTCTTC.

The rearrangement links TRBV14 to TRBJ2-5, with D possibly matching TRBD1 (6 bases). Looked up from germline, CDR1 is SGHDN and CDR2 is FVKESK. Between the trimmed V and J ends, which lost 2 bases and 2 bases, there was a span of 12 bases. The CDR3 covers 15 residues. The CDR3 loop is CASSQMTDSQETQYF. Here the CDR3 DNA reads TGTGCCAGCAGCCAAATGACGGACAGTCAAGAGACCCAGTACTTC.

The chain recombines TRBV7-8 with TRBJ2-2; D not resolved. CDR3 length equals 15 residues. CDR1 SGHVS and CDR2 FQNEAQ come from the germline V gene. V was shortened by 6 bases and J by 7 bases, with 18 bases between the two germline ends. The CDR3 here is CASRPLWGRGGELFF. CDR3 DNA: TGTGCCAGCAGGCCCCTTTGGGGTAGAGGCGGGGAGCTGTTTTTT.

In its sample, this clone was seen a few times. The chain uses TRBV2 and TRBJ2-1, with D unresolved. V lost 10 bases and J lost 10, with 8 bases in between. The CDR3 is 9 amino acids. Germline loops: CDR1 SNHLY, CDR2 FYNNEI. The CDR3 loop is CAIGWEQFF. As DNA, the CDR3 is TGTGCCATCGGATGGGAGCAGTTCTTC.

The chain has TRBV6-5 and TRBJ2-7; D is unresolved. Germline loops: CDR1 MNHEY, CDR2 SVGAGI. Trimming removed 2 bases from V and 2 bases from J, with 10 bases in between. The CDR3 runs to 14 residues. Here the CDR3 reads CASSYTGPPYEQYF. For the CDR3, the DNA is TGTGCCAGCAGTTACACTGGACCACCCTACGAGCAGTACTTC.

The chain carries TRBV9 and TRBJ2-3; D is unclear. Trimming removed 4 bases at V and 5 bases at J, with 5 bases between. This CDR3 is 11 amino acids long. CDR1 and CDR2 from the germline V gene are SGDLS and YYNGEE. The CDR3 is CASSSIDTQYF. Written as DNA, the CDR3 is TGTGCCAGCAGCTCCATAGATACGCAGTATTTT.

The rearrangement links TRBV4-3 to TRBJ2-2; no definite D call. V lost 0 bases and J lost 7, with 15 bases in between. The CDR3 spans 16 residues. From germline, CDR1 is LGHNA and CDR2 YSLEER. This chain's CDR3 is CASSQDQTVTGGELFF. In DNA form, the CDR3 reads TGCGCCAGCAGCCAAGATCAGACGGTTACTGGCGGGGAGCTGTTTTTT.

Here the CDR3 DNA reads TGTGCCAGCAGTTACTCGTGGGTGGAGACCCAGTACTTC. Its protein is CASSYSWVETQYF. J is TRBJ2-5 and V is TRBV6-5; D uncertain. Germline values: CDR1 MNHEY, CDR2 SVGAGI. CDR3 length: 13 amino acids. Trimming shortened V by 0 bases and J by 5 bases, and 7 bases separated the two germline ends.

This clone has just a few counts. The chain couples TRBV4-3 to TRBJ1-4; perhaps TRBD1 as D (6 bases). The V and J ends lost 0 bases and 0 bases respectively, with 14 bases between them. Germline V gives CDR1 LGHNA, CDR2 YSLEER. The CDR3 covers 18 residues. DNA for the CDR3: TGCGCCAGCAGCCAAGACGCACAGGGAGCTGCAACTAATGAAAAACTGTTTTTT. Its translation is CASSQDAQGAATNEKLFF.

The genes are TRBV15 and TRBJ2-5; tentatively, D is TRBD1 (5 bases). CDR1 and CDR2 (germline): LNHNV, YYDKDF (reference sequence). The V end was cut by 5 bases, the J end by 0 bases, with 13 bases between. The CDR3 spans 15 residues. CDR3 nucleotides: TGTGCCACCAGCCCCAGACAGCCTAACCAAGAGACCCAGTACTTC. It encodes CATSPRQPNQETQYF.